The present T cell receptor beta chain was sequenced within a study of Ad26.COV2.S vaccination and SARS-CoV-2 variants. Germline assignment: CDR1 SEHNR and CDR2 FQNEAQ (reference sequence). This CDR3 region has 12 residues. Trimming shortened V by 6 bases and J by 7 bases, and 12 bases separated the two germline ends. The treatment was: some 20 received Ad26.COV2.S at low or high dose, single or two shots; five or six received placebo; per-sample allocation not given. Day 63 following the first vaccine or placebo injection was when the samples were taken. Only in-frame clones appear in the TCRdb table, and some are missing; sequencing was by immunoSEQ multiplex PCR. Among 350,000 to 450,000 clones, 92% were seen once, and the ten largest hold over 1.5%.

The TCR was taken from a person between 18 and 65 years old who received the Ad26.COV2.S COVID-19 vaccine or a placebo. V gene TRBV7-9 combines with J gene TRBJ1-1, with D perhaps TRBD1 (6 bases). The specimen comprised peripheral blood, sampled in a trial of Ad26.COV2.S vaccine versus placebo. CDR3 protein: CASSSGDNEAFF. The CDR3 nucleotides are TGTGCCAGCAGTTCAGGGGATAATGAAGCTTTCTTT.